This TCR beta chain was sequenced for a study of cytomegalovirus exposure and HLA in healthy donors. Study-wide findings and caveats: Association of a missense DCLRE1C variant with TCR beta V- and J-gene trimming was reported in a later analysis. Most TCR beta V segments were productive about 87% or about 30% of the time in an earlier analysis.

In regard to this clone: Its cognate antigen is unknown.

PCR employed 60 Vbeta and 13 Jbeta primers. Generated by immunoSEQ multiplex PCR, the TCRdb table keeps only in-frame clones and is missing some. The table includes 50,000 to 70,000 clones, roughly two thirds detected once. The sequence was obtained from a young man in good health and CMV-seronegative. The sample taken for sequencing was PBMCs.

The DNA for the CDR3 is TGTGCCAGCAGCTTAGCGGGGGGGACGTACAATGAGCAGTTCTTC. Its protein is CASSLAGGTYNEQFF. V and J are TRBV9 and TRBJ2-1; 11 bases are a match to TRBD2. Trimming cost V 4 bases and J 4 bases; bases outside gene matches: 4. Looked up from germline, CDR1 is SGDLS and CDR2 is YYNGEE. The CDR3 sequence is 15 residues long.